These 17 T cell receptor beta chains were all obtained from the same sample, sequenced in a study of beta chain features in type 1 diabetes listed by TCRdb under 2018. The library was prepared using the immunoSEQ multiplex PCR assay. The entire amount of isolated RNA was reverse transcribed using the High Capacity cDNA Reverse Transcription Kit, so the sequenced TCRB transcripts were expressed ones. TCRdb obtained this table from immuneACCESS and retained in-frame rearrangements with V and J assigned. These tables miss some clones; where compared with another copy, unresolved V genes account for less than half of the shortfall, and the remainder is unexplained. Counted in this sample were under 150,000 clones; about 44% of them appeared once. The leading ten clones occupy around 0.39% of the sample. Source material: Tregs from blood. The sample's cell subset or site label, decoded: regulatory CD4+ T cells. The receptors come from a man aged 18 to 35 in good health.

V gene TRBV4-3 combines with J gene TRBJ1-2, with 10 bases identical to TRBD1. Trimming cost V 4 bases and J 8 bases; bases outside gene matches: 7. The CDR3 consists of 14 residues. Germline values: CDR1 LGHNA, CDR2 YSLEER. In DNA form, the CDR3 reads TGCGCCAGCAGCCTCGGGACAGGGGAATGGGGCTACACCTTC. Translating it yields CASSLGTGEWGYTF.

This clone was detected a few times. The chain joins TRBV11-2 to TRBJ2-3; TRBD1 matches at 8 bases. Germline lookup yields CDR1 SGHAT and CDR2 FQNNGV. V shed 5 bases, J shed 3 bases, and the junction held 10 bases outside the gene matches. This CDR3 has 16 residues. The CDR3 DNA is TGTGCCAGCAGCGGCCGACAGGGGAAGAGAACAGATACGCAGTATTTT. Translated: CASSGRQGKRTDTQYF.

This clone was seen a few times. The chain uses TRBV7-6 and TRBJ1-4; TRBD1 is a possible D gene (5 bases). V dropped 3 bases and J dropped 5 bases, with 13 bases sitting between them. CDR3 length: 15 amino acids. CDR1 is SGHVS, CDR2 FNYEAQ, per germline. The CDR3 sequence is CASSLVGETNEKLFF. CDR3 in DNA: TGTGCCAGCAGCTTGGTAGGGGAAACCAATGAAAAACTGTTTTTT.

The chain couples TRBV30 to TRBJ2-7, with TRBD1 matching 9 bases. This CDR3 is built from 12 residues. Trimming at V came to 5 bases and at J to 1 base, leaving 0 bases not matched to a gene. The germline gives CDR1 GTSNPN, CDR2 SVGIG (reference sequence). The CDR3, as DNA: TGTGCCTGGGACAGGGGGTCCTACGAGCAGTACTTC. This translates into CAWDRGSYEQYF.

This clone was detected only a few times. The chain combines TRBV7-9 with TRBJ2-6; D is uncertain. Germline V gives CDR1 SEHNR, CDR2 FQNEAQ (reference sequence). V lost 0 bases and J lost 4, with 10 bases in between. This CDR3 has 16 amino acids. The CDR3 sequence is CASSLADRWGANVLTF. CDR3 coding DNA: TGTGCCAGCAGCTTAGCCGATCGGTGGGGGGCCAACGTCCTGACTTTC.

The chain has TRBV19 and TRBJ2-1, with D perhaps matching TRBD1 (5 bases). The CDR3 runs to 15 residues. Trimming left V 3 bases short and J 7 bases short, with 16 bases between. The V gene's germline CDR1 is LNHDA and CDR2 SQIVND (reference sequence). The CDR3 region is CASSMQGSSRNEQFF. The CDR3 DNA reads TGTGCCAGTAGTATGCAGGGTAGTAGTCGGAATGAGCAGTTCTTC. Supplemented by reference TRBV19 and TRBJ2-1, the full variable domain reads DGGITQSPKYLFRKEGQNVTLSCEQNLNHDAMYWYRQDPGQGLRLIYYSQIVNDFQKGDIAEGYSVSREKKESFPLTVTSAQKNPTAFYLCASSMQGSSRNEQFFGPGTRLTVL.

The V and J genes are TRBV15 and TRBJ2-1; 8 bases are a match to TRBD2. Germline CDR1 is LNHNV and CDR2 is YYDKDF (reference sequence). The V segment lost 4 bases and the J segment 5 bases; nucleotides outside the gene matches: 10. This CDR3 is built from 16 residues. The CDR3 loop reads CATSIQGRGGHNEQFF. The CDR3 region has the DNA TGTGCCACCAGCATCCAGGGCCGGGGGGGCCACAATGAGCAGTTCTTC.

The chain couples TRBV28 to TRBJ2-1; tentative D call: TRBD1 (5 bases). The V and J ends lost 7 bases and 0 bases respectively, with 16 bases between them. The germline V gene encodes CDR1 MDHEN and CDR2 SYDVKM. The CDR3 runs 16 residues. The CDR3 DNA sequence: TGTGCCAGCACCCCAGGCTGGGGCTCCTCCTACAATGAGCAGTTCTTC. Its translation: CASTPGWGSSYNEQFF.

The genes are TRBV5-1 and TRBJ2-7; TRBD1 matches 8 bases. This CDR3 spans 14 amino acids. Germline V gene data show CDR1 as SGHRS and CDR2 as YFSETQ. J was trimmed by 3 bases and V by 4 bases; bases with no gene match: 6. In DNA form, the CDR3 reads TGCGCCAGCAGCGTCGACAGGGGAGTCTACGAGCAGTACTTC. Protein sequence: CASSVDRGVYEQYF.

This clone came up a few times. This rearrangement joins TRBV14 to TRBJ1-2, with no clear D. V dropped 1 base and J dropped 7 bases, with 13 bases sitting between them. This CDR3 has 14 amino acids. Germline V lookup: CDR1 SGHDN, CDR2 FVKESK. CDR3 sequence reads: CASSQALGRGGYTF. The CDR3, as DNA: TGTGCCAGCAGCCAAGCATTAGGTCGGGGTGGCTACACCTTC. The full variable domain, rest sourced from reference TRBV14 and TRBJ1-2, is EAGVTQFPSHSVIEKGQTVTLRCDPISGHDNLYWYRRVMGKEIKFLLHFVKESKQDESGMPNNRFLAERTGGTYSTLKVQPAELEDSGVYFCASSQALGRGGYTFGSGTRLTVV.

This clone has more than one count but fewer than ten. V gene TRBV4-1 combines with J gene TRBJ2-1, with 11 bases that match TRBD2. Germline V CDR1 and CDR2: MGHRA, YSYEKL. Unmatched junction bases numbered 12, after V lost 4 bases and J lost 7 bases. The CDR3 contains 17 residues. CDR3 nucleotide sequence: TGCGCCAGCAGCCGATCCCTAGCGGGAGGAAGAGGAAATGAGCAGTTCTTC. It is translated as CASSRSLAGGRGNEQFF.

The chain recombines TRBV30 with TRBJ2-7; TRBD2 agrees at 7 bases. The ends lost 1 base at V and 2 bases at J; junction bases unmatched: 8. Per germline, CDR1 GTSNPN and CDR2 SVGIG (reference sequence). This CDR3 spans 15 amino acids. In DNA form, the CDR3 reads TGTGCCTGGAGTGGAAAGTGGGGGGGAGCCTACGAGCAGTACTTC. Its protein product is CAWSGKWGGAYEQYF.

The table lists this clone with a few counts. The rearrangement uses TRBV7-2 and TRBJ2-5; possible D gene TRBD2, 6 bases. The last part of the DNA fits TRBJ2-7 better; the J call may be wrong. The CDR3 covers 14 residues. Germline V gives CDR1 SGHTA, CDR2 FQGNSA. This chain's CDR3 is CASSLVWRDYEQYF. The CDR3 bases are TGTGCCAGCAGCTTAGTCTGGAGGGACTACGAGCAGTACTTC.

The chain recombines TRBV10-3 with TRBJ2-3, with 11 bases matching TRBD2. This CDR3 comprises 15 residues. V lost 5 bases, J lost 3 bases, and 4 bases stayed unmatched. Per the germline V gene, CDR1 is ENHRY and CDR2 is SYGVKD. The CDR3 DNA follows: TGTGCCATCAGTCCGACTAGCGGGACAACAGATACGCAGTATTTT. Protein product: CAISPTSGTTDTQYF.

This chain uses TRBV28 with TRBJ2-7, with D perhaps matching TRBD1 (5 bases). Germline V CDR1 and CDR2: MDHEN, SYDVKM. The CDR3 consists of 14 residues. V shed 6 bases and J shed 4 bases, with 16 bases lying between them. Here the CDR3 reads CASSYRQILYEQYF. The DNA for the CDR3 is TGTGCCAGCAGCTATAGACAGATCCTATACGAGCAGTACTTC.

This clone was detected only a few times. J is TRBJ2-1 and V is TRBV5-1; weak D call: TRBD1 (5 bases). The CDR3 loop spans 13 amino acids. The germline V gene has CDR1 SGHRS and CDR2 YFSETQ. Trimming took 3 bases from V and 9 from J, leaving 13 bases between them. The CDR3 loop is CASSSHSGREQFF. The CDR3 DNA sequence: TGCGCCAGCAGCTCCCACTCAGGGCGTGAGCAGTTCTTC.

The rearrangement uses TRBV7-2 and TRBJ1-5, with D uncertain. Per germline, CDR1 SGHTA and CDR2 FQGNSA. Trimming removed 1 base at V and 7 bases at J, with 8 bases between. The CDR3 is 13 residues long. The CDR3 reads CASSLEEGQPQHF. CDR3 nucleotide sequence: TGTGCCAGCAGCTTAGAGGAGGGCCAGCCCCAGCATTTT. Using reference TRBV7-2 and TRBJ1-5 for the parts outside the CDR3, the full variable domain is GAGVSQSPSNKVTEKGKDVELRCDPISGHTALYWYRQSLGQGLEFLIYFQGNSAPDKSGLPSDRFSAERTGGSVSTLTIQRTQQEDSAVYLCASSLEEGQPQHFGDGTRLSIL.